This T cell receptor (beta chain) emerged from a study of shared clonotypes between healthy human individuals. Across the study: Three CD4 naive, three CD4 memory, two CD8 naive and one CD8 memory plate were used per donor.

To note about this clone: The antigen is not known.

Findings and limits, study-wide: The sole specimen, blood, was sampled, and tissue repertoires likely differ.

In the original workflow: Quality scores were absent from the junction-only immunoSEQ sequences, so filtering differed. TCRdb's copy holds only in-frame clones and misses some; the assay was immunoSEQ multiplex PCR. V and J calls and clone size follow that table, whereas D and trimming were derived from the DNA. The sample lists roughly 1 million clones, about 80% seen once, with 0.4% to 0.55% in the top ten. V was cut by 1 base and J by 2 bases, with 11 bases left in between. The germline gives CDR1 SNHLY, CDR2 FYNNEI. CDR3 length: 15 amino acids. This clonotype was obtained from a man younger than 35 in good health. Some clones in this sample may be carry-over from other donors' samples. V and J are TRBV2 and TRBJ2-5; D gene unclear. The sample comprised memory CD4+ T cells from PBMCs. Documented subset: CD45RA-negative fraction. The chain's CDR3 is CASSEGRTPQETQYF. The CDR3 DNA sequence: TGTGCCAGCAGTGAAGGGCGGACCCCTCAAGAGACCCAGTACTTC.